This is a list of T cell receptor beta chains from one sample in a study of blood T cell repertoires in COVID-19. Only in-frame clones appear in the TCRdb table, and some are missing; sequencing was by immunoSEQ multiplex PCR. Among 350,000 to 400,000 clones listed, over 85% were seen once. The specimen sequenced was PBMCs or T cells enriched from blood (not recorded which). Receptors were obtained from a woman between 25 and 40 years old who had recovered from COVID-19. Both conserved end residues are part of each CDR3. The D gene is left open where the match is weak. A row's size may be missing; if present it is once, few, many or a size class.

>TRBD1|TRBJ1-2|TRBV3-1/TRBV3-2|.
CASSHTGQVYGYTF
TGTGCCAGCAGCCACACCGGACAGGTCTATGGCTACACCTTC
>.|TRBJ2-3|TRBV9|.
CASSVSAPHTDTQYF
TGTGCCAGCAGCGTAAGCGCTCCACACACAGATACGCAGTATTTT
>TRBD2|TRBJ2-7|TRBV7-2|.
CASSLEPSGGPKGEQYF
TGTGCCAGCAGCTTAGAACCTAGCGGGGGGCCTAAAGGCGAGCAGTACTTC
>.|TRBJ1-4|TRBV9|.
CASSTQGRGNEKLFF
TGTGCCAGCAGCACACAGGGCCGTGGTAATGAAAAACTGTTTTTT
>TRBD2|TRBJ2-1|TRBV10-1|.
CASSQGTGVAGVAFF
TGCGCCAGCAGCCAAGGGACTGGGGTAGCGGGAGTGGCGTTCTTC
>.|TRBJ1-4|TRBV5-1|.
CASSLESRAAVNEKLFF
TGCGCCAGCAGCTTAGAATCGAGGGCCGCGGTCAATGAAAAACTGTTTTTT
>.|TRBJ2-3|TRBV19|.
CASSMLLGTDTQYF
TGTGCCAGTAGTATGTTACTAGGCACAGATACGCAGTATTTT
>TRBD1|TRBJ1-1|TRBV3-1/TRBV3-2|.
CASSQSAGQGALNTEAFF
TGTGCCAGCAGCCAATCTGCCGGACAGGGGGCGCTGAACACTGAAGCTTTCTTT
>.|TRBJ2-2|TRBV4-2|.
CASSPQGSINTGELFF
TGTGCCAGCAGCCCTCAGGGTTCGATTAACACCGGGGAGCTGTTTTTT
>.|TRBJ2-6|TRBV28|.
CASSLDTGANVLTF
TGTGCCAGCAGTTTGGACACTGGGGCCAACGTCCTGACTTTC
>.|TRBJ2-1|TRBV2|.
CASGGNNEQFF
TGTGCCAGTGGAGGGAACAATGAGCAGTTCTTC
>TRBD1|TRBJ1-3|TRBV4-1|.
CASSPSQGDLGNTIYF
TGCGCCAGCAGCCCCTCACAGGGGGATCTTGGAAACACCATATATTTT
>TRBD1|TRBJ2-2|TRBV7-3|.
CASSLLTGGTGELFF
TGTGCCAGCAGCTTATTGACAGGGGGCACCGGGGAGCTGTTTTTT
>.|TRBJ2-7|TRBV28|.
CASTLNLPPYEQYF
TGTGCCAGCACCTTAAATCTCCCCCCCTACGAGCAGTACTTC
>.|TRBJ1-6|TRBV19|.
CASSMIGVASPLHF
TGTGCCAGTAGTATGATAGGGGTTGCTTCACCCCTCCACTTT
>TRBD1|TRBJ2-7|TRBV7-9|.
CASSYGTGLRYEQYF
TGTGCCAGCAGCTACGGGACAGGGCTGCGATACGAGCAGTACTTC
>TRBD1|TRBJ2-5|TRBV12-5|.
CASGGQGLGTQYF
TGTGCTAGTGGTGGACAGGGCCTGGGGACCCAGTACTTC
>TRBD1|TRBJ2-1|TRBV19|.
CASRTGGNEQFF
TGTGCCAGTCGTACAGGGGGCAATGAGCAGTTCTTC
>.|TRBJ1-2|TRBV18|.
CASSPLGQEYNGYTF
TGTGCCAGCTCACCATTGGGGCAGGAATATAATGGCTACACCTTC
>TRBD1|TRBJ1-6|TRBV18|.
CASSPRNPGTGSRSPLHF
TGTGCCAGCTCCCCCCGCAACCCGGGGACAGGGTCGCGGTCACCCCTCCACTTT
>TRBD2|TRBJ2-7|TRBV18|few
CASSLSTSVSSYEQYF
TGTGCCAGCTCACTCTCGACTAGCGTGAGCTCCTACGAGCAGTACTTC
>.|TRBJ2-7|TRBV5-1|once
CASSLNRAVGPYEQYF
TGCGCCAGCAGCTTGAATAGGGCAGTGGGGCCCTACGAGCAGTACTTC
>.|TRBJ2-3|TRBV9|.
CASSIKGGTSTDTQYF
TGTGCCAGCAGTATAAAAGGCGGGACTAGCACAGATACGCAGTATTTT
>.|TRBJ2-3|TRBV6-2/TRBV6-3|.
CASSYPSGQSTDTQYF
TGTGCCAGCAGTTACCCCTCCGGACAGAGCACAGATACGCAGTATTTT
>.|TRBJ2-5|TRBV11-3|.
CASSLGGAQTQYF
TGTGCCAGCAGCTTAGGTGGGGCTCAGACCCAGTACTTC
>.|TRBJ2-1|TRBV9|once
CASSFSYNEQFF
TGTGCCAGCAGCTTCAGCTACAATGAGCAGTTCTTC
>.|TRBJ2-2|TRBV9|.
CASSGPRWKELFF
TGTGCCAGCAGCGGGCCTAGGTGGAAGGAGCTGTTTTTT
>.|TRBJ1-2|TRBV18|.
CASSPVGQGNYGYTF
TGTGCCAGCTCACCAGTTGGGCAGGGTAACTATGGCTACACCTTC
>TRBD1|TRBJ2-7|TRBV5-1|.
CASRGTGVYEQYF
TGCGCCAGCAGGGGGACAGGAGTCTACGAGCAGTACTTC
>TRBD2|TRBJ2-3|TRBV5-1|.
CASSPLAGASTQYF
TGCGCCAGCAGCCCACTAGCGGGGGCGAGTACGCAGTATTTT
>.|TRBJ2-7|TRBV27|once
CASSSSYEQYF
TGTGCCAGCAGTTCGTCCTACGAGCAGTACTTC
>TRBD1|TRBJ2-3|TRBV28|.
CASSLTTGSTDTQYF
TGTGCCAGCAGTTTAACGACAGGGAGCACAGATACGCAGTATTTT
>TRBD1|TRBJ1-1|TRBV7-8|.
CASSFQTGTNTEAFF
TGTGCCAGCAGCTTCCAGACAGGGACGAACACTGAAGCTTTCTTT
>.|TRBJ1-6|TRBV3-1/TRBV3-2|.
CASSQELPFPDSSYNSPLHF
TGTGCCAGCAGCCAAGAATTACCATTCCCCGACAGCTCCTATAATTCACCCCTCCACTTT
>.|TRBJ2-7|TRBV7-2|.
CASSTGSSLSYEQYF
TGTGCCAGCAGCACAGGGTCTTCCTTATCCTACGAGCAGTACTTC
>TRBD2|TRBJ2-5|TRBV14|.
CASSQYPRSGALLAETQYF
TGTGCCAGCAGCCAATACCCGCGAAGCGGGGCCCTTCTCGCCGAGACCCAGTACTTC
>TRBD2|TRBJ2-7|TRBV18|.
CASSPAAGVFYEQYF
TGTGCCAGCTCACCGGCGGCGGGAGTATTCTACGAGCAGTACTTC
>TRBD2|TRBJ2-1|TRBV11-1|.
CASSSRLATHEQFF
TGTGCCAGCAGCTCCCGACTAGCTACGCATGAGCAGTTCTTC
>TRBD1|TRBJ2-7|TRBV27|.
CASSTGTGNSYEQYF
TGTGCCAGCAGTACAGGGACAGGGAATTCCTACGAGCAGTACTTC
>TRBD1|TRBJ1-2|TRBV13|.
CASSIDRVRGYTF
TGTGCCAGCAGCATCGACAGGGTGCGTGGCTACACCTTC
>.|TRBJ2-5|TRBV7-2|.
CASSPDGGAETQYF
TGTGCCAGCAGCCCCGATGGGGGCGCGGAGACCCAGTACTTC
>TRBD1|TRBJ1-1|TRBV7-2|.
CASSTRTGNTEAFF
TGTGCCAGCAGCACCCGGACAGGGAACACTGAAGCTTTCTTT
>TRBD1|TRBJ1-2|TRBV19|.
CASSVQQGVPYGYTF
TGTGCCAGTAGTGTCCAACAGGGGGTGCCGTATGGCTACACCTTC
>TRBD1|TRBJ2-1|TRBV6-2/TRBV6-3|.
CASSHYWDRGANNEQFF
TGTGCCAGCAGTCATTACTGGGACAGGGGGGCTAACAATGAGCAGTTCTTC
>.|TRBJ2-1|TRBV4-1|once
CASSQDKASYNEQFF
TGCGCCAGCAGCCAAGATAAAGCCTCCTACAATGAGCAGTTCTTC
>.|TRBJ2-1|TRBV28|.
CASSLDGGSYNEQFF
TGTGCCAGCAGTTTGGATGGCGGCTCCTACAATGAGCAGTTCTTC
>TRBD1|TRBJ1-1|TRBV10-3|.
CAISERTGGQTEAFF
TGTGCCATCAGTGAGCGGACAGGAGGGCAAACTGAAGCTTTCTTT
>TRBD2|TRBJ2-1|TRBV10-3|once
CAISMGPSGNNEQFF
TGTGCCATCAGCATGGGGCCTAGCGGTAACAATGAGCAGTTCTTC
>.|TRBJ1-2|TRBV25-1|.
CASSAGYYGYTF
TGTGCCAGCAGTGCGGGATACTATGGCTACACCTTC
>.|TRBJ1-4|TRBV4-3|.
CASSQGFGEKLFF
TGCGCCAGCAGCCAAGGGTTCGGTGAAAAACTGTTTTTT